This TCR beta chain was sequenced for a study of T cell responses to AZD1222 COVID-19 vaccine. Findings of the study overall: Spike-specific TCR breadth and depth both grew after two AZD1222 doses. Clonal diversity was possibly underestimated, and white British individuals and females predominated among donors. Of the AZD1222 recipients, only five to seven were seropositive at baseline.

Germline CDR1 is KGHDR and CDR2 is SFDVKD. The CDR3 extends over 13 amino acids. Trimming stripped 9 bases from V and 6 bases from J, with 13 bases between. The assay was immunoSEQ multiplex PCR, and TCRdb's table has in-frame clones only and misses some. In the table there are approximately 60,000 clones, 65% to 90% of which are singletons. Comment on this clone: Antigen unknown.

This chain connects TRBV24-1 to TRBJ2-2; D is unclear. The sequencing here drew on peripheral blood, taken on day 0 of AZD1222 vaccination. This receptor was obtained from an adult in good health. CDR3 sequence (DNA): TGTGCCACCCAAATAGGTGGAGCCGGGGAGCTGTTTTTT. Translation: CATQIGGAGELFF.